One and the same sample provided the 15 T cell receptor beta chains below, sequenced in a study of blood T cell repertoires in COVID-19. The protocol was immunoSEQ multiplex PCR, while the TCRdb copy is restricted to in-frame clones and leaves out a portion. The repertoire has about 210,000 clones, about 81% of them found once; the top ten carry about a tenth. Sample: PBMCs or T cells enriched from blood (not recorded which). The receptors shown here come from a middle-aged man who had recovered from COVID-19.

This chain uses TRBV6-5 with TRBJ1-1; no reliable D call. This CDR3 is built from 13 residues. V was pared by 7 bases and J by 5 bases, with 14 bases between. CDR1 and CDR2 (germline): MNHEY, SVGAGI. The CDR3 DNA is TGTGCCAGCACCCCGGTAGGGAGAACTGAAGCTTTCTTT. It is translated as CASTPVGRTEAFF.

This clone appeared a single time. This chain uses TRBV11-2 with TRBJ2-1; possible D gene TRBD2, 5 bases. Per the germline V gene, CDR1 is SGHAT and CDR2 is FQNNGV. The V end was cut by 1 base, the J end by 7 bases, with 14 bases between. The CDR3 consists of 15 residues. CDR3 sequence reads: CASSLASGYGNEQFF. The CDR3, as DNA: TGTGCCAGCAGCTTAGCGAGCGGCTATGGGAATGAGCAGTTCTTC. Looking up the rest from reference TRBV11-2 and TRBJ2-1 gives the full variable domain: EAGVAQSPRYKIIEKRQSVAFWCNPISGHATLYWYQQILGQGPKLLIQFQNNGVVDDSQLPKDRFSAERLKGVDSTLKIQPAKLEDSAVYLCASSLASGYGNEQFFGPGTRLTVL.

This chain uses TRBV19 with TRBJ2-2; 9 bases map to TRBD1. The V gene's germline CDR1 is LNHDA and CDR2 SQIVND (reference sequence). CDR3 size: 15 residues. V shed 5 bases and J 4 bases; nucleotides not matched to a gene: 5. CDR3 DNA: TGTGCCAGTAGTCCAACAGGGGGCGTCACCGGGGAGCTGTTTTTT. Encoded protein: CASSPTGGVTGELFF.

The rearrangement links TRBV14 to TRBJ2-5, with 8 positions matching TRBD1. The CDR3 consists of 13 residues. Unmatched junction bases numbered 6, after V lost 1 base and J lost 11 bases. Looked up from germline, CDR1 is SGHDN and CDR2 is FVKESK. CDR3 protein: CASSQGQGSKQYF. The CDR3 DNA reads as TGTGCCAGCAGCCAAGGACAGGGGAGCAAACAGTACTTC.

The V and J genes are TRBV30 and TRBJ2-1, with D hard to call. CDR1 is GTSNPN and CDR2 is SVGIG in the germline V gene (reference sequence). CDR3 length: 11 residues. The V and J ends lost 0 bases and 9 bases respectively, with 6 bases between them. This CDR3 is CAWSVLGEQFF. In DNA, the CDR3 is TGTGCCTGGAGTGTGCTAGGTGAGCAGTTCTTC.

The genes are TRBV7-3 and TRBJ1-2; 9 nucleotides agree with TRBD1. The junction had 11 bases not matched to a gene; V was cut back by 2 bases and J by 4 bases. CDR1 and CDR2 (germline): SGHTA, FQGTGA. This CDR3 has 17 residues. Written as DNA, the CDR3 is TGTGCCAGCAGCTTATCGCCCCCGGACAGGGGTGGCTATGGCTACACCTTC. The encoded protein is CASSLSPPDRGGYGYTF.

This chain uses TRBV4-2 with TRBJ2-5; D possibly corresponds to TRBD1 (5 bases). V was clipped by 3 bases and J by 4 bases, with 9 bases between them. Germline loops: CDR1 LGHNA, CDR2 YNFKEQ. CDR3 length equals 13 residues. CDR3 residues: CASSQAGSETQYF. DNA of the CDR3: TGTGCCAGCAGCCAGGCAGGGTCAGAGACCCAGTACTTC.

The chain uses TRBV19 and TRBJ1-2, with D tentatively TRBD1 (6 bases). From germline, CDR1 is LNHDA and CDR2 SQIVND (reference sequence). This CDR3 has 17 residues. V lost 2 bases, J lost 1 base, and 17 bases lay in between. The CDR3 DNA reads TGTGCCAGTAGTATAATTTTTTTTGGGGGCGATAACTATGGCTACACCTTC. It encodes CASSIIFFGGDNYGYTF. Full variable domain (remainder filled in from reference TRBV19 and TRBJ1-2): DGGITQSPKYLFRKEGQNVTLSCEQNLNHDAMYWYRQDPGQGLRLIYYSQIVNDFQKGDIAEGYSVSREKKESFPLTVTSAQKNPTAFYLCASSIIFFGGDNYGYTFGSGTRLTVV.

The J gene is TRBJ2-7, the V gene TRBV2; TRBD2 aligns across 7 bases. This CDR3 comprises 12 residues. Germline CDR1 SNHLY, CDR2 FYNNEI. J was trimmed by 4 bases and V by 6 bases; bases with no gene match: 3. CDR3 sequence reads: CASSPSGYEQYF. As DNA, the CDR3 is TGTGCCAGCAGCCCTAGCGGTTACGAGCAGTACTTC.

The chain is built from TRBV29-1 and TRBJ1-3, with a weak D call TRBD1 (6 bases). V lost 6 bases and J lost 1, with 10 bases in between. The CDR3 spans 13 residues. The V gene's germline CDR1 is SQVTM and CDR2 ANQGSEA. CDR3 sequence (DNA): TGCAGCGTCCTACAGGGATCTGGAAACACCATATATTTT. Residues: CSVLQGSGNTIYF.

The chain has TRBV24-1 and TRBJ2-3; 7 nucleotides agree with TRBD1. The CDR3 loop spans 16 amino acids. Unmatched junction bases numbered 8, after V lost 4 bases and J lost 2 bases. The germline CDR1 and CDR2 sequences are KGHDR and SFDVKD. The CDR3 nucleotides read TGTGCCACCAGTGAGGCCAGGGACAGCTCCACAGATACGCAGTATTTT. Protein sequence: CATSEARDSSTDTQYF.

This sequence joins TRBV3-1 (or the pseudogene TRBV3-2) and TRBJ1-3; D is uncertain. The CDR3 covers 15 residues. Trimming removed 4 bases from V and 2 bases from J, with 12 bases in between. The germline gives CDR1 LGHDT, CDR2 YNNKEL (reference sequence). The CDR3 DNA reads as TGTGCCAGCAGCCTTTACCTCGGAGCTGGAAACACCATATATTTT. Translated, it gives CASSLYLGAGNTIYF.

V and J are TRBV3-1 (or the pseudogene TRBV3-2) and TRBJ1-2, with D uncertain. Looked up from germline, CDR1 is LGHDT and CDR2 is YNNKEL (reference sequence). The CDR3 contains 15 residues. V was shortened by 1 base and J by 5 bases, with 14 bases between the two germline ends. CDR3 sequence reads: CASSQAPMEFYGYTF. For the CDR3, the DNA is TGTGCCAGCAGCCAAGCCCCGATGGAGTTTTATGGCTACACCTTC.

The chain links TRBV6-5 to TRBJ1-2, with 11 positions matching TRBD1. From germline, CDR1 is MNHEY and CDR2 SVGAGI. The CDR3 has 16 amino acids. J gave up 6 bases and V 0 bases, and 6 bases lay outside the gene matches. The CDR3 DNA sequence: TGTGCCAGCAGTTACTCAGGGGACAGGGGGAATAATGGCTACACCTTC. It yields the protein CASSYSGDRGNNGYTF.

This sequence joins TRBV6-5 and TRBJ2-2; 7 bases map to TRBD1. The CDR3 consists of 14 residues. The germline V gene encodes CDR1 MNHEY and CDR2 SVGAGI. Trimming removed 6 bases from V and 2 bases from J; junction bases left unmatched: 3. The CDR3 DNA sequence: TGTGCCAGCAGGAGGGACAGAAACACCGGGGAGCTGTTTTTT. Translating gives CASRRDRNTGELFF.